This TCR beta chain was obtained from a study of regulatory T cells in long-lasting Graves disease. Specified time point: persistent/refractory GD, antithyroid drugs over 5 years with positive TRAb. PBMC RNA was the source of the TCR library. This clonotype was picked up a small number of times. Assembly of TCR beta libraries relied on iRepertoire HTBI primers together with Arm-PCR of CDR3 regions. From the multiplex PCR reads, TCRdb called clonotypes with MiXCR, one entry per CDR3 protein. The sample holds under 500,000 distinct CDR3 sequences, around 21% seen once. The CDR3 is 13 amino acids. The germline V gene encodes CDR1 SQVTM and CDR2 ANQGSEA. Trimming at V came to 4 bases and at J to 4 bases, leaving 3 bases not matched to a gene.

J is TRBJ2-2 and V is TRBV29-1; TRBD2 agrees at 7 bases. The receptor was isolated from a female donor with Graves disease. The source material was peripheral blood mononuclear cells (PBMCs), sampled when the disease was refractory, from a patient treated with antithyroid drugs. The CDR3 region is CSVAGRATGELFF. The DNA for the CDR3 is TGCAGCGTTGCGGGGAGGGCCACCGGGGAGCTGTTTTTT.